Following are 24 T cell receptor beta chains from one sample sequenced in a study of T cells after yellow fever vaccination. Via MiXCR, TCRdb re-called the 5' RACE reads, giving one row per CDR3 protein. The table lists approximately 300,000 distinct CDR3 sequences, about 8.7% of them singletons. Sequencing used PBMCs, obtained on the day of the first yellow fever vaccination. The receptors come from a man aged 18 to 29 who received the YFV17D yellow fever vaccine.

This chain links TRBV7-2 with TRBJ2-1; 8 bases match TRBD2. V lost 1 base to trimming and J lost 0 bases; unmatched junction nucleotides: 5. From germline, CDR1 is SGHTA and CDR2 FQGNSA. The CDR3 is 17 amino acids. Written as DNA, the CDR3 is TGTGCCAGCAGCTTAGGCACTAGCGGCAGCTCCTACAATGAGCAGTTCTTC. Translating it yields CASSLGTSGSSYNEQFF.

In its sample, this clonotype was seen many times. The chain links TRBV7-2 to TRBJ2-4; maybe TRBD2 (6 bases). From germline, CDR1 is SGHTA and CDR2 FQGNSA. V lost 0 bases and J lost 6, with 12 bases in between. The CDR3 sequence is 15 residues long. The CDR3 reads CASSLASLEGNIQYF. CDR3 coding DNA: TGTGCCAGCAGCTTAGCATCGTTGGAGGGAAACATTCAGTACTTC. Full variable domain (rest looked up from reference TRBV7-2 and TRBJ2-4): GAGVSQSPSNKVTEKGKDVELRCDPISGHTALYWYRQSLGQGLEFLIYFQGNSAPDKSGLPSDRFSAERTGGSVSTLTIQRTQQEDSAVYLCASSLASLEGNIQYFGAGTRLSVL.

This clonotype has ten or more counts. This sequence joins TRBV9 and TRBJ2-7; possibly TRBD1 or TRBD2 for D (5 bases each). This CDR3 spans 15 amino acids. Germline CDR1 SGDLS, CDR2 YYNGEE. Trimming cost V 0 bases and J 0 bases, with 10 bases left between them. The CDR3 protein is CASSVESGSSYEQYF. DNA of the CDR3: TGTGCCAGCAGCGTAGAGTCAGGGAGCTCCTACGAGCAGTACTTC. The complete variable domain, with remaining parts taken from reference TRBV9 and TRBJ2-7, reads DSGVTQTPKHLITATGQRVTLRCSPRSGDLSVYWYQQSLDQGLQFLIQYYNGEERAKGNILERFSAQQFPDLHSELNLSSLELGDSALYFCASSVESGSSYEQYFGPGTRLTVT.

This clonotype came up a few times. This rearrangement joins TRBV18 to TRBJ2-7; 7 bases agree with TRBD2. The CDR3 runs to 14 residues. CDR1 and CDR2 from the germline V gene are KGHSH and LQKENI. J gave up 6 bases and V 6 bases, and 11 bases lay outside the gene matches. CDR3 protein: CASSPPGTGGEQYF. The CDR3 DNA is TGTGCCAGCTCCCCGCCAGGGACGGGGGGCGAGCAGTACTTC.

The CDR3 DNA follows: TGTGCCAGCAGTAAAGGGACAGGTTTAAATCAGCCCCAGCATTTT. Protein: CASSKGTGLNQPQHF. V is TRBV12-3 or TRBV12-4 and J is TRBJ1-5, with TRBD1 matching 8 bases. The CDR3 extends over 15 amino acids. Losses at the gene ends were 5 bases for V and 4 bases for J; bases not matched to a gene: 7.

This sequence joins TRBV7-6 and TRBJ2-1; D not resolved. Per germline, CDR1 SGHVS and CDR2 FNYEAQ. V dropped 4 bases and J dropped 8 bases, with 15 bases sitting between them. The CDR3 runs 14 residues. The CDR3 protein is CASSSPDSLDEQFF. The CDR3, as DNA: TGTGCCAGCAGCTCTCCCGACTCCCTCGATGAGCAGTTCTTC.

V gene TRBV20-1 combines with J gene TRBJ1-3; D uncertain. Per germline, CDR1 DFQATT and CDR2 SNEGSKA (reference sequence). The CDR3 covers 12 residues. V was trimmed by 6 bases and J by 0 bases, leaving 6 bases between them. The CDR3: CSAQLSGNTIYF. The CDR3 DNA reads TGCAGTGCACAGCTCTCTGGAAACACCATATATTTT.

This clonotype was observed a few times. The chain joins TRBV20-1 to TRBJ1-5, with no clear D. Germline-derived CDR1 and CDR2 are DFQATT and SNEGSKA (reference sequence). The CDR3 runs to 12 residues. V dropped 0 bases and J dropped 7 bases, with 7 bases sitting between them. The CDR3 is CSARDNNQPQHF. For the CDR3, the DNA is TGCAGTGCTAGAGATAATAACCAGCCCCAGCATTTT.

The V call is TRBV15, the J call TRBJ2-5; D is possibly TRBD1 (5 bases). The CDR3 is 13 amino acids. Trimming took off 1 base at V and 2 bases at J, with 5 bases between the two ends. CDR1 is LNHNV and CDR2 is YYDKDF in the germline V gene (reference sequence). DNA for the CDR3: TGTGCCACCAGCAGAGGACAGCAAGAGACCCAGTACTTC. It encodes CATSRGQQETQYF.

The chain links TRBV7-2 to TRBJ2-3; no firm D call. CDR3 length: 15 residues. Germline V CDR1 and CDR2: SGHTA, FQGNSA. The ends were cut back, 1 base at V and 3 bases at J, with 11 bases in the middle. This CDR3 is CASSLEGRWTDTQYF. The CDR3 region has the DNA TGTGCCAGCAGCTTAGAGGGCAGGTGGACAGATACGCAGTATTTT.

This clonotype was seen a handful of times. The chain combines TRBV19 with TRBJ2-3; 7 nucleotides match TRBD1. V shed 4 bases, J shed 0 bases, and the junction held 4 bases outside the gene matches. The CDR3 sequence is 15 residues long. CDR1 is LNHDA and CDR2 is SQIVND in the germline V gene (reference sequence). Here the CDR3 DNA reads TGTGCCAGTAGTAGGGGGACAGTTAGCACAGATACGCAGTATTTT. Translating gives CASSRGTVSTDTQYF.

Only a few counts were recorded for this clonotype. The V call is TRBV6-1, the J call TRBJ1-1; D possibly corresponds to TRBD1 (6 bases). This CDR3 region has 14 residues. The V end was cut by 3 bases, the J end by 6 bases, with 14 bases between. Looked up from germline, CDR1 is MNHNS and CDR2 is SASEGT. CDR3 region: CASSEGGGIPEAFF. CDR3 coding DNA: TGTGCCAGCAGTGAGGGAGGGGGGATCCCTGAAGCTTTCTTT.

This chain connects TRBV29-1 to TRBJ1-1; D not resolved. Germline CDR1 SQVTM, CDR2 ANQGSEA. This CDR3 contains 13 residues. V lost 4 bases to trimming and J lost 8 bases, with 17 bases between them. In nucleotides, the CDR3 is TGCAGCGTTGCAAGTGGGCCCCGGGCGGAAGCTTTCTTT. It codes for CSVASGPRAEAFF.

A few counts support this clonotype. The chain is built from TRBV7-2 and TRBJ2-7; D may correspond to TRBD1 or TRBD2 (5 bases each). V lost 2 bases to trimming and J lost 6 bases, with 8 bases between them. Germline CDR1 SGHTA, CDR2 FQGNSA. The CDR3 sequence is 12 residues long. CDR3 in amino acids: CASSLNGAEQYF. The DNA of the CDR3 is TGTGCCAGCAGCTTAAACGGGGCCGAGCAGTACTTC.

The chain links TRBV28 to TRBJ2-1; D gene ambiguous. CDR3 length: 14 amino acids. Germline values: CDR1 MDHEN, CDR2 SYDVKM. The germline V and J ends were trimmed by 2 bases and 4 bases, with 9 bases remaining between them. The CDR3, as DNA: TGTGCCAGCAGTTTAACAGCTACGTACAATGAGCAGTTCTTC. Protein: CASSLTATYNEQFF.

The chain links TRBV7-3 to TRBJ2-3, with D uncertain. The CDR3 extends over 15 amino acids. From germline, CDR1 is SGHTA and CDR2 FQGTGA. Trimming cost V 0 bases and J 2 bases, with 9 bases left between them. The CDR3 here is CASSLTAVTTDTQYF. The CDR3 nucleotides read TGTGCCAGCAGCTTAACGGCGGTAACCACAGATACGCAGTATTTT.

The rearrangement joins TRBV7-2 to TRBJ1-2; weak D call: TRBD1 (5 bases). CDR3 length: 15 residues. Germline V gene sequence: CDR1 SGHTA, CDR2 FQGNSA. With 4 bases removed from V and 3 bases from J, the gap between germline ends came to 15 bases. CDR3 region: CASSSPGRGHYGYTF. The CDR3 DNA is TGTGCCAGCAGCTCCCCTGGGAGGGGCCACTATGGCTACACCTTC.

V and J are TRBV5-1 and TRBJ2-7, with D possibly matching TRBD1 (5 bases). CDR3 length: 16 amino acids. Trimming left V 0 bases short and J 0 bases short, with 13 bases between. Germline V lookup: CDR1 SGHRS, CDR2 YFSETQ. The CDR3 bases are TGCGCCAGCAGCTTGGTACGCAGGGCACTCTCCTACGAGCAGTACTTC. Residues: CASSLVRRALSYEQYF. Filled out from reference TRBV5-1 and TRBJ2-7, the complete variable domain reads KAGVTQTPRYLIKTRGQQVTLSCSPISGHRSVSWYQQTPGQGLQFLFEYFSETQRNKGNFPGRFSGRQFSNSRSEMNVSTLELGDSALYLCASSLVRRALSYEQYFGPGTRLTVT.

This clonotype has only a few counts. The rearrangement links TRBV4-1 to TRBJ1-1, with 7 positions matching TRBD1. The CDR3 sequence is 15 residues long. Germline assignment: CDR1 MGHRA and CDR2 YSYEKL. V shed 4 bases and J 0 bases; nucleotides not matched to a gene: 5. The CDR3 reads CASSPGTALNTEAFF. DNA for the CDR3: TGCGCCAGCAGCCCCGGGACAGCCTTGAACACTGAAGCTTTCTTT.

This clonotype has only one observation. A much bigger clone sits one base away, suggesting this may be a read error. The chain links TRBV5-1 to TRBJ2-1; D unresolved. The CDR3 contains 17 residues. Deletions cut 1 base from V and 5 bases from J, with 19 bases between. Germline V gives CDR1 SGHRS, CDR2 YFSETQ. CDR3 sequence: CASSLSLRTVSNNEQFF. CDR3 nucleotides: TGCGCCAGCAGCTTGTCGCTAAGAACGGTTTCGAACAATGAGCAGTTCTTC.

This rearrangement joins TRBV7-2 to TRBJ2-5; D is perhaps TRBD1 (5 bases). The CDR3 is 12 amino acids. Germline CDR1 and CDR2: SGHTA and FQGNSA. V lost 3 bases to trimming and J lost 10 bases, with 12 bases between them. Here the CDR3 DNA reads TGTGCCAGCAGCTTGCGGCAGGGAAACCAGTACTTC. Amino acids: CASSLRQGNQYF. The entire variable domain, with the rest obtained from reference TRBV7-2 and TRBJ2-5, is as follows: GAGVSQSPSNKVTEKGKDVELRCDPISGHTALYWYRQSLGQGLEFLIYFQGNSAPDKSGLPSDRFSAERTGGSVSTLTIQRTQQEDSAVYLCASSLRQGNQYFGPGTRLLVL.

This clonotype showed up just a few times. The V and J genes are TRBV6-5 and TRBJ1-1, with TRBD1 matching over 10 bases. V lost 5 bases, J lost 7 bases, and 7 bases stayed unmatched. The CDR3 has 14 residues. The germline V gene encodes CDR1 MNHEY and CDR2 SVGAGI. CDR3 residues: CASSPDRGFGEAFF. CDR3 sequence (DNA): TGTGCCAGCAGTCCGGACAGGGGGTTCGGTGAAGCTTTCTTT.

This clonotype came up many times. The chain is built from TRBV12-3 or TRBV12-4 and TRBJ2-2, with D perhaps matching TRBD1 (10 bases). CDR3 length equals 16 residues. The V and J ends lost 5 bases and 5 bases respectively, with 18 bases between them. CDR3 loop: CASSLRGGQGTGELFF. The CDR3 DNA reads TGTGCCAGCAGTCTGCGGGGGGGACAGGGGACCGGGGAGCTGTTTTTT.

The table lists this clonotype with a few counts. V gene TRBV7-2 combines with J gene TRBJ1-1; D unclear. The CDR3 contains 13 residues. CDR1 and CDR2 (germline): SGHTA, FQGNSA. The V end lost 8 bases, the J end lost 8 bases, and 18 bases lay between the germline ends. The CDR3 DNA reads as TGTGCCAGCCCCCTCGCAGGTTCAGAAGAAGCTTTCTTT. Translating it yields CASPLAGSEEAFF.